The entry that follows covers one TCR beta chain sequence. The CDR3 is 15 amino acids. V was trimmed by 2 bases and J by 4 bases, leaving 12 bases between them. Germline loops: CDR1 SGHVS, CDR2 FQNEAQ. Assay: immunoSEQ multiplex PCR; the TCRdb copy retains only in-frame clones and omits some. The table shows 120,000 or so clones, with around nine tenths occurring only once. This sample is part of a study of control samples from healthy donors and cancer patients. This chain connects TRBV7-8 to TRBJ1-5; D uncertain. This clonotype was sampled from a man aged 40-50 years in good health. The sample consisted of blood. The CDR3: CASSLLSGRNQPQHF. The CDR3 nucleotides are TGTGCCAGCAGCTTACTGTCAGGCCGTAATCAGCCCCAGCATTTT.